These T cell receptor beta chains were read from a single sample in a study of T cells in Graves' hyperthyroidism and ophthalmopathy. TCRdb reanalysed the multiplex PCR reads using MiXCR and keeps one entry per CDR3 protein. There are some 510,000 distinct CDR3 sequences in the sample; more than 20% occur only once, and approximately 25% lies in the top ten. The specimen was blood. Receptor source: a young man with Graves' hyperthyroidism. Each CDR3 is given with its conserved first and last residue. Each record gives: D gene, clone size, V gene, J gene, CDR3 protein, CDR3 DNA. A D gene is named only where the DNA matches it firmly. Part of the rows lack a size; the others show once, few, many or a class for expanded clones.

D: .
size: .
V: TRBV6-2/TRBV6-3
J: TRBJ2-2
CDR3: CASSEMTGELFF
DNA: TGTGCCAGCAGCGAGATGACCGGGGAGCTGTTTTTT

D: .
size: many
V: TRBV7-9
J: TRBJ2-7
CDR3: CASSLGGMWPYEQYF
DNA: TGTGCCAGCAGCTTAGGGGGGATGTGGCCCTACGAGCAGTACTTC

D: .
size: many
V: TRBV28
J: TRBJ1-1
CDR3: CASSPPGLTEAFF
DNA: TGTGCCAGCAGTCCCCCGGGCCTCACTGAAGCTTTCTTT

D: TRBD1
size: .
V: TRBV20-1
J: TRBJ1-5
CDR3: CSATQGDRSQPQHF
DNA: TGCAGTGCTACTCAGGGGGATAGAAGTCAGCCCCAGCATTTT

D: .
size: few
V: TRBV12-3/TRBV12-4
J: TRBJ1-1
CDR3: CASIPRRVRNTEAFF
DNA: TGTGCCAGCATTCCCCGGAGGGTGAGGAACACTGAAGCTTTCTTT

D: .
size: few
V: TRBV12-3/TRBV12-4
J: TRBJ1-1
CDR3: CASSLNRQNTEAFF
DNA: TGTGCCAGCAGTTTGAACAGACAGAACACTGAAGCTTTCTTT

D: .
size: many
V: TRBV7-9
J: TRBJ1-2
CDR3: CASNQLNYGYTF
DNA: TGTGCCAGCAACCAGCTTAACTATGGCTACACCTTC

D: .
size: few
V: TRBV5-5
J: TRBJ2-5
CDR3: CASSLVVAQGTQYF
DNA: TGTGCCAGCAGCTTGGTCGTAGCCCAAGGGACCCAGTACTTC

D: .
size: .
V: TRBV28
J: TRBJ1-2
CDR3: CASTPGTDIYGYTF
DNA: TGTGCCAGCACCCCAGGGACGGATATCTATGGCTACACCTTC

D: .
size: many
V: TRBV6-1
J: TRBJ2-5
CDR3: CASSQGGRGGGQETQYF
DNA: TGTGCCAGCAGTCAAGGGGGGCGTGGGGGAGGGCAAGAGACCCAGTACTTC

D: TRBD1
size: many
V: TRBV6-1
J: TRBJ2-7
CDR3: CATLSRTGGYEQYF
DNA: TGTGCCACTTTGTCCAGGACAGGGGGATACGAGCAGTACTTC

D: .
size: .
V: TRBV7-8
J: TRBJ1-2
CDR3: CASSLYLTRDSGYTF
DNA: TGTGCCAGCAGCCTTTACCTCACCCGGGACTCCGGCTACACCTTC

D: .
size: .
V: TRBV6-5
J: TRBJ2-7
CDR3: CASSYSSDAYEQYF
DNA: TGTGCCAGCAGTTACTCGAGCGACGCCTACGAGCAGTACTTC

D: .
size: .
V: TRBV20-1
J: TRBJ1-5
CDR3: CSGYEAINQPQHF
DNA: TGCAGTGGTTACGAGGCTATCAATCAGCCCCAGCATTTT

D: .
size: many
V: TRBV12-3/TRBV12-4
J: TRBJ1-5
CDR3: CASSSGGQGQPQHF
DNA: TGTGCCAGCAGTTCCGGGGGTCAGGGTCAGCCCCAGCATTTT

D: .
size: many
V: TRBV20-1
J: TRBJ1-3
CDR3: CSARDGGSSGNTIYF
DNA: TGCAGTGCTAGAGATGGGGGCTCCTCTGGAAACACCATATATTTT

D: .
size: many
V: TRBV6-1
J: TRBJ2-5
CDR3: CASSRQPQETQYF
DNA: TGTGCCAGCAGCAGACAGCCCCAAGAGACCCAGTACTTC

D: .
size: many
V: TRBV5-1
J: TRBJ1-2
CDR3: CASSLSPGNYGYTF
DNA: TGCGCCAGCAGCTTGAGTCCGGGTAACTATGGCTACACCTTC

D: TRBD2
size: many
V: TRBV2
J: TRBJ2-7
CDR3: CASTPGRGGYYEQYF
DNA: TGTGCCAGCACCCCCGGGCGGGGGGGTTACTACGAGCAGTACTTC

D: TRBD1
size: many
V: TRBV12-5
J: TRBJ2-5
CDR3: CASGLGDREQETQYF
DNA: TGTGCTAGTGGTTTGGGGGACAGGGAACAAGAGACCCAGTACTTC

D: TRBD1
size: many
V: TRBV12-3/TRBV12-4
J: TRBJ1-1
CDR3: CASSFWPRTGVGYTEAFF
DNA: TGTGCCAGCAGTTTCTGGCCCCGGACAGGGGTTGGATACACTGAAGCTTTCTTT

D: TRBD2
size: few
V: TRBV9
J: TRBJ2-7
CDR3: CASSASGGNSYEQYF
DNA: TGTGCCAGCAGCGCTAGCGGGGGGAACTCCTACGAGCAGTACTTC

D: TRBD2
size: few
V: TRBV28
J: TRBJ2-3
CDR3: CASSQRDAGTSGGALDTQYF
DNA: TGTGCCAGCAGTCAAAGGGATGCCGGGACTAGCGGGGGGGCTTTAGATACGCAGTATTTT

D: .
size: many
V: TRBV5-1
J: TRBJ2-2
CDR3: CASSLPSQAGELFF
DNA: TGCGCCAGCAGCTTGCCCAGTCAGGCCGGGGAGCTGTTTTTT

D: .
size: many
V: TRBV18
J: TRBJ1-1
CDR3: CASSPKFNTEAFF
DNA: TGTGCCAGCTCACCGAAGTTTAACACTGAAGCTTTCTTT

D: .
size: many
V: TRBV6-5
J: TRBJ2-7
CDR3: CASSWAETTYEQYF
DNA: TGTGCCAGCAGTTGGGCCGAGACTACCTACGAGCAGTACTTC

D: .
size: many
V: TRBV7-9
J: TRBJ1-2
CDR3: CASSLRAGNGYTF
DNA: TGTGCCAGCAGCTTAAGGGCCGGTAATGGCTACACCTTC

D: .
size: few
V: TRBV6-1
J: TRBJ2-5
CDR3: CASSDPGRGGTQYF
DNA: TGTGCCAGCAGTGACCCCGGCAGGGGCGGGACCCAGTACTTC

D: .
size: .
V: TRBV6-1
J: TRBJ1-2
CDR3: CASSEGYYGYTF
DNA: TGTGCCAGCAGTGAAGGGTACTATGGCTACACCTTC

D: .
size: many
V: TRBV6-1
J: TRBJ2-5
CDR3: CASSPGRRAATQYF
DNA: TGTGCCAGTAGTCCGGGACGGCGGGCGGCGACCCAGTACTTC

D: TRBD1
size: many
V: TRBV2
J: TRBJ2-7
CDR3: CAIGTAPYEQYF
DNA: TGTGCCATAGGGACAGCCCCTTACGAGCAGTACTTC

D: TRBD1
size: many
V: TRBV6-5
J: TRBJ2-5
CDR3: CASSYLGQRETQYF
DNA: TGTGCCAGCAGTTATTTGGGACAGCGAGAGACCCAGTACTTC

D: .
size: few
V: TRBV7-1
J: TRBJ2-2
CDR3: CASSSYRVGQGEVNTGELFF
DNA: TGTGCCAGCAGCTCCTACAGGGTTGGACAAGGAGAGGTGAACACCGGGGAGCTGTTTTTT

D: TRBD1
size: many
V: TRBV6-1
J: TRBJ2-7
CDR3: CASRGTVVLYEQYF
DNA: TGTGCCAGCAGAGGGACAGTAGTTCTCTACGAGCAGTACTTC

D: .
size: few
V: TRBV6-1
J: TRBJ2-1
CDR3: CASMGQWEEQFF
DNA: TGTGCCAGCATGGGCCAATGGGAAGAGCAGTTCTTC

D: .
size: many
V: TRBV6-5
J: TRBJ2-7
CDR3: CASSYYVGAEQYF
DNA: TGTGCCAGCAGTTACTATGTGGGGGCCGAGCAGTACTTC

D: TRBD2
size: many
V: TRBV10-2
J: TRBJ2-5
CDR3: CASRRDWGGETQYF
DNA: TGCGCCAGCAGGCGGGATTGGGGGGGGGAGACCCAGTACTTC

D: .
size: many
V: TRBV5-1
J: TRBJ2-7
CDR3: CASSLSWGSEQYF
DNA: TGCGCCAGCAGCTTGAGTTGGGGGAGCGAGCAGTACTTC

D: .
size: many
V: TRBV6-5
J: TRBJ2-7
CDR3: CASTRAYEQYF
DNA: TGTGCCAGCACCAGGGCCTACGAGCAGTACTTC

D: TRBD1
size: once
V: TRBV11-1
J: TRBJ1-1
CDR3: CASSRRDREMNTEAFF
DNA: TGTGCCAGCAGCCGACGGGACAGGGAGATGAACACTGAAGCTTTCTTT